This TCR beta chain was captured by sequencing in a study of blood T cell repertoires in COVID-19. CDR1 and CDR2 from the germline V gene are GTSNPN and SVGIG (reference sequence). The J segment lost 9 bases and the V segment lost 1 base, leaving 9 bases of the junction unmatched. This CDR3 is 16 amino acids long. The assay was immunoSEQ multiplex PCR, and TCRdb's table has in-frame clones only and misses some. In the table there are around 300,000 clones, approximately 87% of which are singletons. This receptor was identified in a woman between 45 and 60 years old with active or convalescent COVID-19. The sequenced material came from peripheral blood. V is TRBV30 and J is TRBJ2-1; TRBD2 agrees at 13 bases. The CDR3 is CAWSALSLAGGFEQFF. In DNA form, the CDR3 reads TGTGCCTGGAGTGCCTTATCACTAGCGGGAGGGTTTGAGCAGTTCTTC.